This TCR beta chain was observed in a study of blood T cell repertoires in COVID-19. The junction had 4 bases not matched to a gene; V was cut back by 6 bases and J by 0 bases. The germline gives CDR1 SNHLY, CDR2 FYNNEI. The CDR3 is 14 residues long. Method: immunoSEQ multiplex PCR; TCRdb's copy keeps in-frame clones and lacks some. The sample shows a few hundred thousand clones, 70% to 90% of them seen only once. This TCR derives from a man aged 30-40 years who had recovered from COVID-19. V is TRBV2 and J is TRBJ1-1, with 7 bases lining up with TRBD1. The specimen was PBMCs or T cells enriched from blood (not recorded which). The chain's CDR3 is CASRGTAMNTEAFF. CDR3 DNA sequence: TGTGCCAGCAGGGGGACAGCAATGAACACTGAAGCTTTCTTT.